The TCR beta chain under discussion was sequenced for a study of Graves' ophthalmopathy and Graves' hyperthyroidism (dated by TCRdb to the late 2010s). For context, the study as a whole: Peripheral blood samples were taken at the time of initial diagnosis, before any treatment was given. TCR beta repertoire signatures were used to distinguish Graves' ophthalmopathy from Graves' hyperthyroidism and to predict progression to ophthalmopathy. In total, approximately 130 blood samples were TCR-sequenced: approximately 42 ophthalmopathy, some 75 hyperthyroidism and some 17 hyperthyroidism-to-ophthalmopathy patients. A discovery set of about 99 patients (under 45 ophthalmopathy, 55 to 60 stable hyperthyroidism) was enrolled to explore V-J signatures distinguishing ophthalmopathy from hyperthyroidism. The independent validation cohort included about 19 hyperthyroidism patients plus 17 patients who later progressed from hyperthyroidism to ophthalmopathy. In a handful of hyperthyroidism patients, the T-cell repertoires found in thyroid tissue were compared with those found in blood. After sampling, hyperthyroidism patients received methimazole starting at 30 mg daily, and ophthalmopathy patients received high-dose intravenous methylprednisolone.

Overall results and qualifications from the work: Among expanded thyroid clonotypes with frequency above 0.001, most also showed up in blood, which suggests that blood repertoires may reflect the thyroid immune response. In validation, the model predicted ophthalmopathy progression with 70.59% sensitivity and about 77% specificity; some 13 predicted patients were CT-confirmed with GO in a median of about 6.2 months. In cross-validation, the 13-signature model distinguished ophthalmopathy from stable hyperthyroidism with about 87% sensitivity and around 82% specificity, and in the test set the corresponding values were roughly 80% and 75%. No statistical method was used to set the sample size in advance, and the investigators knew which group each participant was assigned to.

This clonotype was observed many times. The target of this receptor is not known. Base qualities were left out, and no much larger clone turns up one base away. TCR beta CDR3 regions were amplified from RNA transcripts for repertoire sequencing. A first-round RT-PCR used HTBI primers with the Qiagen OneStep RT-PCR kit, followed by a second-round multiplex PCR, size selection and purification. Libraries were sequenced on an Illumina HiSeq2000 using paired-end 100 bp reads. As for how the authors treated the data: SOAPnuke was used for read processing, and reads with adapters, uncalled bases, a mean Phred below 15, or no exact constant-primer or identifier match were discarded. High-quality paired reads were merged with COPE v1.2.5. Unique nucleotide sequences were defined as clonotypes and aligned to IMGT TRB V, D and J references using MiTCR v1.1. The analysis was limited to V-J combinations with a frequency above 0.0001, which together covered approximately 99% of the repertoires. For each V-J combination, a TCR clonal expansion and chaos score was defined as F50 clonal expansion divided by the chaos observed in the TCRdist matrix. Features were reduced by Welch's t-statistics and random forest to roughly 14 V-J combinations, which fed a naive Bayes classifier. The Morisita-Horn index was used to measure how similar the thyroid and blood repertoires were. TCRdb passed the public sequencing reads through fastp at Q25 and MiXCR, retaining productive beta sequences. Here each entry gathers all rows of one CDR3 protein and keeps the most common genes and DNA. The V and J calls follow TCRdb's processing rather than the paper's. The sample yields under 400,000 distinct CDR3 sequences; 15% to 20% were counted once. Jointly, the top ten make up 9% to 15% of the sample.

Ophthalmopathy patients had moderately to severely active disease, Clinical Activity Score of at least 3, NOSPECS grade of at least 4, and disease duration under 3 months. Patients with other autoimmune diseases, uncontrolled infections, pregnancy or lactation were excluded from the study. Clinical symptoms, serum thyroxine, TRAb, thyroid ultrasound and orbital computed tomography formed the basis of the diagnosis. Ficoll-Paque density gradient centrifugation was used to isolate PBMCs from 8.5 to 10 ml of fresh peripheral blood. Trizol reagent was used to extract the total RNA, and its quality was then checked on an Agilent 2100 Bioanalyzer. The CDR3 measures 14 amino acids from cysteine to phenylalanine. The sequence is cut down to CDR3 DNA, 42 bases in frame from base 1. V loses 7 bases, J loses 4 bases, and the germline ends lie 16 bases apart. The germline V gene (reference sequence) sets CDR1 to MNHEY and CDR2 to SMNVEV.

The receptor comes from an adult man with Graves' ophthalmopathy. The chain employs TRBV27 and TRBJ1-1, with TRBD1 tentatively as D gene (5 bases match). Material for sequencing was peripheral blood. The DNA sequence is as follows: TGTGCCAGCACTCCCAGGGAAACCGGCACTGAAGCTTTCTTT. This codes for CASTPRETGTEAFF.